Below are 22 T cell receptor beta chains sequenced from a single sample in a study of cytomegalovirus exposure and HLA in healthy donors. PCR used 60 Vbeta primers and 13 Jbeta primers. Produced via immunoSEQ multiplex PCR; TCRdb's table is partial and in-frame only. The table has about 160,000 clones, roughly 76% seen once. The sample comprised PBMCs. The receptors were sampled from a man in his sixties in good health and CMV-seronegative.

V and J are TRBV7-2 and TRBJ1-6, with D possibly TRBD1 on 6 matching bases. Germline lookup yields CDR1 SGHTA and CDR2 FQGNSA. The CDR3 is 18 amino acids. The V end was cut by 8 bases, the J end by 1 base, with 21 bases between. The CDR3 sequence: CASARPGGRGSYNSPLHF. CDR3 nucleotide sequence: TGTGCCAGCGCCCGTCCGGGGGGCCGCGGGTCCTATAATTCACCCCTCCACTTT.

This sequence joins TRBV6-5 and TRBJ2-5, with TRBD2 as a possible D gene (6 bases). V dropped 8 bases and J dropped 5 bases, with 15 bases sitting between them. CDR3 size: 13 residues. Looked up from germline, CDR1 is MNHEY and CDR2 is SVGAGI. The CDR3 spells CASEEGASETQYF. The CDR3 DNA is TGTGCCAGCGAGGAGGGCGCATCGGAGACCCAGTACTTC.

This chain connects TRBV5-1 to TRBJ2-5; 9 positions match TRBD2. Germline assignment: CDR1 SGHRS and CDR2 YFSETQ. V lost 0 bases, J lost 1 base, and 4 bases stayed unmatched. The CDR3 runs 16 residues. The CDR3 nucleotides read TGCGCCAGCAGCTTGGCGCTAGCGGGGACCCAAGAGACCCAGTACTTC. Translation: CASSLALAGTQETQYF.

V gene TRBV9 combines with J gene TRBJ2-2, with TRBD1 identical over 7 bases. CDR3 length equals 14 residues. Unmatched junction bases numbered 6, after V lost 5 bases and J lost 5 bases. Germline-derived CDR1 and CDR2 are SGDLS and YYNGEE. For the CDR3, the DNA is TGTGCCAGCAGGAGGGGGCTAGATACCGGGGAGCTGTTTTTT. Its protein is CASRRGLDTGELFF.

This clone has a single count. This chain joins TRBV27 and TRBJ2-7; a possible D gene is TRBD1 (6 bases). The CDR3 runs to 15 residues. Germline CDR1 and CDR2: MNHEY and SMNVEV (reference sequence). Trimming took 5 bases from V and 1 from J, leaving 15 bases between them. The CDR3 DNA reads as TGTGCCAGCAGTCCCCCCGGGACAATGTCCTACGAGCAGTACTTC. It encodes CASSPPGTMSYEQYF.

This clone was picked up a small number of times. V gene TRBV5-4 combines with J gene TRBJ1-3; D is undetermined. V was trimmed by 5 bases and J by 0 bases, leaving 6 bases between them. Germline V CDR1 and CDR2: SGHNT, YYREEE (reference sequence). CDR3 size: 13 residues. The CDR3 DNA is TGTGCCAGCAGTCCATCCTCTGGAAACACCATATATTTT. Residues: CASSPSSGNTIYF. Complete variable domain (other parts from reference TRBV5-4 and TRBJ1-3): ETGVTQSPTHLIKTRGQQVTLRCSSQSGHNTVSWYQQALGQGPQFIFQYYREEENGRGNFPPRFSGLQFPNYSSELNVNALELDDSALYLCASSPSSGNTIYFGEGSWLTVV.

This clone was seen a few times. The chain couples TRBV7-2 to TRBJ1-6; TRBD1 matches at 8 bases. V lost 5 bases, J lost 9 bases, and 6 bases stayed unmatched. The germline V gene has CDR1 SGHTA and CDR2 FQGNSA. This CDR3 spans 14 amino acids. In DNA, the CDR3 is TGTGCCAGCAGCCCGACAGGGGTAGCTTCACCCCTCCACTTT. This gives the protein CASSPTGVASPLHF.

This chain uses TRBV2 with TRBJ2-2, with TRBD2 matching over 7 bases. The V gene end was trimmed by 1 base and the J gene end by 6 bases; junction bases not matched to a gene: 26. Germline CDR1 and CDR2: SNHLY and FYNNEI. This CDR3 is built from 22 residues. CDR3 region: CASSEGLVGRRLSGISAGELFF. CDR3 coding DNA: TGTGCCAGCAGTGAAGGTTTGGTCGGAAGACGGTTGAGCGGGATCAGCGCCGGGGAGCTGTTTTTT.

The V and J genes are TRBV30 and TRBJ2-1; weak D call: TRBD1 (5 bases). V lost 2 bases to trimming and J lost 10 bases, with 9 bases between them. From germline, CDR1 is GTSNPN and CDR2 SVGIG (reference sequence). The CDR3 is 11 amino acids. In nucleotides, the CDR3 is TGTGCCTGGAGTTTCCAGGGAGAGCAGTTCTTC. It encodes CAWSFQGEQFF.

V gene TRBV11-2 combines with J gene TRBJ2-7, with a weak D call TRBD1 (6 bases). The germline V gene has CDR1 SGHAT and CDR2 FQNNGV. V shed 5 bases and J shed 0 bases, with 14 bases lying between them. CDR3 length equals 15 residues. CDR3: CASSPRDTPSYEQYF. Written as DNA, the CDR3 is TGTGCCAGCAGCCCCCGGGACACACCCTCCTACGAGCAGTACTTC.

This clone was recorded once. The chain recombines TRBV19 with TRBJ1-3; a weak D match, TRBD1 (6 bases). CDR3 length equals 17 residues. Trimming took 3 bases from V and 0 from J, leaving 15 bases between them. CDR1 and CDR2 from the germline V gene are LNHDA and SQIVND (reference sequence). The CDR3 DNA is TGTGCCAGTAGTATCATCTACAGGGCGAGCTCTGGAAACACCATATATTTT. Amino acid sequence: CASSIIYRASSGNTIYF.

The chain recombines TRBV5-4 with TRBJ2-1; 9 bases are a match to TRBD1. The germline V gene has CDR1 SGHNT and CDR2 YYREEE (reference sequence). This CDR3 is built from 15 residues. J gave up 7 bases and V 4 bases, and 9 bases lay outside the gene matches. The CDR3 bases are TGTGCCAGCAGCAGAGGGACAGGGCCCTTGAATGAGCAGTTCTTC. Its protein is CASSRGTGPLNEQFF.

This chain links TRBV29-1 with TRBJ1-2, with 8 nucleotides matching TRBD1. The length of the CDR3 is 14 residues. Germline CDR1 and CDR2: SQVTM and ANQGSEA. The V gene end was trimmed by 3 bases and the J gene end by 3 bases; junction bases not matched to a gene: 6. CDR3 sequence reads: CSVEAGQGYYGYTF. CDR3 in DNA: TGCAGCGTTGAGGCCGGACAGGGATACTATGGCTACACCTTC.

CDR3 loop: CASSQEGWNSPLHF. CDR3 DNA sequence: TGTGCCAGCTCACAGGAGGGTTGGAATTCACCCCTCCACTTT. The chain combines TRBV18 with TRBJ1-6, with D uncertain. CDR1 and CDR2 (germline): KGHSH, LQKENI. The V end was cut by 4 bases, the J end by 7 bases, with 11 bases between. The CDR3 contains 14 residues.

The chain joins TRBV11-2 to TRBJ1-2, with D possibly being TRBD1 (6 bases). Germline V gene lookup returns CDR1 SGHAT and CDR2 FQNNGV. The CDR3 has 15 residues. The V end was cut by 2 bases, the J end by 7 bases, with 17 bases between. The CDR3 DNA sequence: TGTGCCAGCAGCTTAAAGCCAGGGGACCTGGGTGGCTACACCTTC. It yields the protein CASSLKPGDLGGYTF.

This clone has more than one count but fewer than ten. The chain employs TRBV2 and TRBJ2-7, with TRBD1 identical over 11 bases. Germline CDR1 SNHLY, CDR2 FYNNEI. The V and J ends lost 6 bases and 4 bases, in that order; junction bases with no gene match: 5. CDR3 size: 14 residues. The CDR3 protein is CASSWGTGGYEQYF. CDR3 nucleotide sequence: TGTGCCAGCAGCTGGGGGACAGGGGGTTACGAGCAGTACTTC.

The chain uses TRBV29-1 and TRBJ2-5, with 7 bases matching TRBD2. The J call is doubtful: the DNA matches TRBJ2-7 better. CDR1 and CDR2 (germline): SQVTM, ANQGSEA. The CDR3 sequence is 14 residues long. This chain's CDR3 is CSVEVSQGGNEQYF. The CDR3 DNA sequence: TGCAGCGTTGAAGTTAGCCAGGGAGGGAACGAGCAGTACTTC.

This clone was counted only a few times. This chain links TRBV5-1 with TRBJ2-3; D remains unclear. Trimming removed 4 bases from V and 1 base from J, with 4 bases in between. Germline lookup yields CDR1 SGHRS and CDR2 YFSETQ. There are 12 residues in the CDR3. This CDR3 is CASSPGTDTQYF. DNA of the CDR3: TGCGCCAGCAGCCCCGGCACAGATACGCAGTATTTT.

CDR3 DNA: TGTGCCAGCAGCTTAGGGATGCGGGGGGGCCTGAATGAGCAGTTCTTC. This codes for CASSLGMRGGLNEQFF. The gene calls are TRBV7-2 and TRBJ2-1, with 9 nucleotides matching TRBD2. The CDR3 sequence is 16 residues long. V lost 1 base and J lost 7; bases outside the gene matches: 8. Germline-derived CDR1 and CDR2 are SGHTA and FQGNSA.

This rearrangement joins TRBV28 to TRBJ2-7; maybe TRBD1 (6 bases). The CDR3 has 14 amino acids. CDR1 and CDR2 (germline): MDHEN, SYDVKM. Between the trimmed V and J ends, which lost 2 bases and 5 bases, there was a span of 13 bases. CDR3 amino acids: CASSLVDSFDEQYF. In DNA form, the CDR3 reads TGTGCCAGCAGTTTAGTGGACAGTTTCGACGAGCAGTACTTC.

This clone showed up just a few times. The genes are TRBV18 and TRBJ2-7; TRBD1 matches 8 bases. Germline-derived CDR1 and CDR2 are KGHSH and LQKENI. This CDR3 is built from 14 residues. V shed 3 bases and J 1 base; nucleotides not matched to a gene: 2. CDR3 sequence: CASSPWTGSYEQYF. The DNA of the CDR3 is TGTGCCAGCTCACCCTGGACAGGGTCCTACGAGCAGTACTTC.

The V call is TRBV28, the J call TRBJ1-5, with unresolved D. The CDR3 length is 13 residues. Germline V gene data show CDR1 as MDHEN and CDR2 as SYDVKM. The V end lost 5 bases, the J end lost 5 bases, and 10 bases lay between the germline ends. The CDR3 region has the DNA TGTGCCAGCAGTAAGACTACAGATCAGCCCCAGCATTTT. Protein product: CASSKTTDQPQHF. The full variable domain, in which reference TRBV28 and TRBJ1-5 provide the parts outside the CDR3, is DVKVTQSSRYLVKRTGEKVFLECVQDMDHENMFWYRQDPGLGLRLIYFSYDVKMKEKGDIPEGYSVSREKKERFSLILESASTNQTSMYLCASSKTTDQPQHFGDGTRLSIL.